These T cell receptor beta chains were read from a single sample in a study of shared clonotypes between healthy human individuals. Method: immunoSEQ multiplex PCR; TCRdb's copy keeps in-frame clones and lacks some. The data contain fewer than 1 million clones, 96% of them singletons. Specimen: naive CD8+ T cells sorted from blood. Source of these receptors: a man aged 30 to 39 in good health. Both conserved end residues are part of each CDR3. Fields, in order: clone size, V gene, CDR3 protein. Some rows mark clone size as missing; the rest say once, few, many or name a class of expanded clone.

size: NA
V: TRBV11-2
CDR3: CASSLGAETNEKLFF

size: NA
V: TRBV6-5
CDR3: CASLSTLGETQYF

size: NA
V: TRBV28
CDR3: CASSSSVSSYEQYF

size: NA
V: TRBV19
CDR3: CASSIDPATISNQPQHF

size: NA
V: TRBV7-2
CDR3: CASSPFGGAHEQYF

size: NA
V: TRBV29-1
CDR3: CSGDGLAGENEQFF

size: NA
V: TRBV30
CDR3: CAWSLAGNYEQFF

size: NA
V: TRBV5-4
CDR3: CASSFFGGDYNEQFF

size: NA
V: TRBV18
CDR3: CASSPPPGLAGMNEQFF

size: NA
V: TRBV9
CDR3: CASSARDRPNTEAFF

size: NA
V: TRBV27
CDR3: CASSPMGVGYTF

size: NA
V: TRBV7-8
CDR3: CASSLATVMNTEAFF

size: NA
V: TRBV6-5
CDR3: CASSRLGRVLWDQYF

size: NA
V: TRBV4-1
CDR3: CASSQMGQGGNQPQHF

size: NA
V: TRBV19
CDR3: CASSDMAGASQETQYF

size: NA
V: TRBV6-1
CDR3: CASNWVNEQFF

size: once
V: TRBV11-2
CDR3: CASSPTTLREQFF

size: NA
V: TRBV29-1
CDR3: CSVEPGLAGVREQFF

size: NA
V: TRBV9
CDR3: CASSVASGLHYNEQFF

size: NA
V: TRBV2
CDR3: CASGTRPNLDEQYF

size: once
V: TRBV13
CDR3: CASSAGTGSYEQYF

size: once
V: TRBV4-1
CDR3: CASSQATSGMEEQYF

size: once
V: TRBV5-1
CDR3: CASMSGSLDEQFF

size: NA
V: TRBV5-1
CDR3: CASSPPLTGSPTYEQYF

size: NA
V: TRBV9
CDR3: CASSVARDSHYGYTF

size: NA
V: TRBV2
CDR3: CASSEASQSPEAFF

size: NA
V: TRBV5-4
CDR3: CASSAGTGPTGELFF

size: NA
V: TRBV7-8
CDR3: CASSLEGARYGYTF

size: NA
V: TRBV18
CDR3: CASSPARDGGQYF

size: NA
V: TRBV4-1
CDR3: CASSQDQYSQETQYF

size: once
V: TRBV10-1
CDR3: CASSESPSGSTDTQYF

size: once
V: TRBV15
CDR3: CATSRERGATGELFF

size: NA
V: TRBV11-1
CDR3: CASSLVPSNYEQYF

size: NA
V: TRBV9
CDR3: CASSARDISTAGQPQHF

size: once
V: TRBV6-5
CDR3: CASSYSGQGDYGYTF

size: NA
V: TRBV29-1
CDR3: CSVEELAGGGELFF

size: NA
V: TRBV11-2
CDR3: CASSVDRGISYNEQFF

size: NA
V: TRBV7-9
CDR3: CASSLSGSLRQPQHF

size: once
V: TRBV2
CDR3: CASLTGRNEQFF

size: NA
V: TRBV27
CDR3: CASSLSSPLREQYF

size: NA
V: TRBV29-1
CDR3: CSVELVGKLYEQYF